This T cell receptor beta chain was sequenced during a study of CD8+CD57+ T cells in acquired aplastic anemia. Study at large: Sorted CD4+ and CD8+ cells yielded DNA averaging approximately 3 ug. Study outcomes and limitations: Levels of CD8+ Simpson's diversity were not significantly distinct in patients versus controls. The number of CD8+ CDR3 sequences shared by patients and controls was approximately 30.

Both TCR beta VDJ combination and CDR3 sequence profiling were carried out. Genomic DNA was the template for this profiling. TCRdb re-called the reads with MiXCR, one entry per CDR3 protein. The repertoire holds a few hundred thousand distinct CDR3 sequences, less than 35% seen once, with around 0.82% in the top ten. Unmatched junction bases numbered 4, after V lost 3 bases and J lost 4 bases. CDR3 length: 15 amino acids. CDR1 and CDR2 from the germline V gene are KGHDR and SFDVKD. Patients chosen for sequencing had CD8+CD57+ cells that had expanded, as shown by flow cytometry. Therapy had not been given to patients before blood sampling. This clonotype has a count of ten or more. What it recognizes is unknown.

The TCR comes from a human donor with aplastic anemia. The J gene is TRBJ2-3, the V gene TRBV24-1, with 9 bases identical to TRBD1. Specimen: sorted CD4+, CD8+, or CD8+CD57+ T cells (not recorded which) from PBMCs. CDR3 in amino acids: CATSDRDRVADTQYF. The CDR3 nucleotides are TGTGCCACCAGTGATAGGGACAGGGTAGCAGATACGCAGTATTTT.